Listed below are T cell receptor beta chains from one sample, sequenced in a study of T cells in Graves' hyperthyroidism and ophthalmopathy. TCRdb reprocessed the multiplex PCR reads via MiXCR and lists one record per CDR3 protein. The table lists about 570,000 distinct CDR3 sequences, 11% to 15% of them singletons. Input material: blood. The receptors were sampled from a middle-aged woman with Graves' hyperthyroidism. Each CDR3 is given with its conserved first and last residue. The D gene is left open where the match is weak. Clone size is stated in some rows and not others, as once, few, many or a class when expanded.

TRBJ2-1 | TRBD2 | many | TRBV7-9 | TGTGCCAGCCTAGGGACTAGCTTACATGAGCAGTTCTTC | CASLGTSLHEQFF
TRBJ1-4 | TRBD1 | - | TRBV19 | TGTGCCAGTACCCCGGACAGGGGCCGCGAAAAACTGTTTTTT | CASTPDRGREKLFF
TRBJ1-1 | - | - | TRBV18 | TGTGCCAGCTCGGGGGTAGCCCCCCAAATGAACACTGAAGCTTTCTTT | CASSGVAPQMNTEAFF
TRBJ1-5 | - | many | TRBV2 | TGTGCCAGCAGTACTCAGTTTTCCAATCAGCCCCAGCATTTT | CASSTQFSNQPQHF
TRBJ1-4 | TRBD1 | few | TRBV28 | TGTGCCAGTTCCGACCGGGACAGAATAGGAAAACTGTTTTTT | CASSDRDRIGKLFF
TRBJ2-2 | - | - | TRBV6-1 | TGTGCCAGCAGACAGGGTAGCACCGGGGAGCTGTTTTTT | CASRQGSTGELFF
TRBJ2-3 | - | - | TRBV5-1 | TGCGCCAGCAGGGAGGATGGCGTGTTCCGGGCAGATACGCAGTATTTT | CASREDGVFRADTQYF
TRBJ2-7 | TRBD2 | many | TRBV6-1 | TGTGCCAGCAGTTCACAGGGTACCAGACTAGCGGGAGTCTCCGAGCAGTACTTC | CASSSQGTRLAGVSEQYF
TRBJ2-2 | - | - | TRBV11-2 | - | CASSPSMTVNAGSCFF
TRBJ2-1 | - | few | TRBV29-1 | TGCAGCGTCCTAGGTTATGAGCAGTTCTTC | CSVLGYEQFF
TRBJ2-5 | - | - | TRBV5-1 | TGCGCCAGCAGCTCTGACAGTTTCCAAGAGACCCAGTACTTC | CASSSDSFQETQYF
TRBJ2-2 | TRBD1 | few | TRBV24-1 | TGTGCCACCAGTGACCCTACAGGGGGATGGACCGGGGAGCTGTTTTTT | CATSDPTGGWTGELFF
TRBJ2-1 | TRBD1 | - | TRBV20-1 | TGCAGTGCTGCACCCTGGGACAGGGGAAACAATGAGCAGTTCTTC | CSAAPWDRGNNEQFF
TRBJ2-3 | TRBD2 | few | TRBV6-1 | TGTGCCAGCAGTCAGGGACTAGCGGGAGTGCCAGATACGCAGTATTTT | CASSQGLAGVPDTQYF
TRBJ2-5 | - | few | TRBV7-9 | TGTGCCAGCAGCTTGGGGGCGGGAGTGCTTGGGGAGACCCAGTACTTC | CASSLGAGVLGETQYF
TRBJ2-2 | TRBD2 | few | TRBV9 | TGTGCCAGCAGCGTTTCTAGCGGGAGTCCCGGGGAGCTGTTTTTT | CASSVSSGSPGELFF
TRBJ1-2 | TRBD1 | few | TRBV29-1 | TGCAGCGTTGAATTACAGGGGTATGGCTACACCTTC | CSVELQGYGYTF
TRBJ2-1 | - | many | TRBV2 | TGTGCCAGCAGCACCAATGAGCAGTTCTTC | CASSTNEQFF
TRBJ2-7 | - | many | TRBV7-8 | TGTGCCAGCAGCCTTAGTTGGGTGTCCTATCCCTACGAGCAGTACTTC | CASSLSWVSYPYEQYF
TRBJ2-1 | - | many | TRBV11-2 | TGTGCCAGCAGCCCAAAGGGGGGGGGGAGCTCCTACAATGAGCAGTTCTTC | CASSPKGGGSSYNEQFF
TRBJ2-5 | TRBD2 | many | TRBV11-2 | TGTGCCAGCAGCTTCCGGACTAGCGGGACCCAAGAGACCCAGTACTTC | CASSFRTSGTQETQYF
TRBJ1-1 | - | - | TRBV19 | TGTGCCAGTAGTATGCAGGGGACCACGAACACTGAAGCTTTCTTT | CASSMQGTTNTEAFF
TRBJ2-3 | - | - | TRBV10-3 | TGTGCCATCAACCTGGATGAGGGTAGCACAGATACGCAGTATTTT | CAINLDEGSTDTQYF
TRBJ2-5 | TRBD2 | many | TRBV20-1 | TGCAGTGCTAGTGCCCCTAGCGGGGGTGGGACCCAGTACTTC | CSASAPSGGGTQYF
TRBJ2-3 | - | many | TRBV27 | TGTGCCAGCACCCTCGGGGGTACGCAGTATTTT | CASTLGGTQYF
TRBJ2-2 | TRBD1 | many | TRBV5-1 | TGCGCCAGCAGCTTCTATCCCGGGACAGCGAACACCGGGGAGCTGTTTTTT | CASSFYPGTANTGELFF
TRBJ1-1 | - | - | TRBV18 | TGTGCCAGCCCAGAGGGCATGCTAGAAGCTTTCTTT | CASPEGMLEAFF
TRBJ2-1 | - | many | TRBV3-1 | TGTGCCAGCACATATTCCTCTTCGGGTGAGCAGTTCTTC | CASTYSSSGEQFF
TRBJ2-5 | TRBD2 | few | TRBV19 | TGTGCCAGTAATTCGAGGAGCGGGAGGTCAGAGACCCAGTACTTC | CASNSRSGRSETQYF
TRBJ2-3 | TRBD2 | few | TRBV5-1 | TGCGCCAGCAGCTTTCAACAGCTATCCGGGACTAGCGGGAGGAGGCATACGCAGTATTTT | CASSFQQLSGTSGRRHTQYF
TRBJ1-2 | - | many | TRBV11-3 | TGTGCCAGCAGCCTAGAGGGGTACTATGGCTACACCTTC | CASSLEGYYGYTF
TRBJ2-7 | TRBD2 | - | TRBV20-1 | TGCAGTGCTGAGGGCAGGGGACGGCGGGAGGCCCTCTACGAGCAGTACTTC | CSAEGRGRREALYEQYF
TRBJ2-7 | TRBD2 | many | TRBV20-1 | TGCAGTGCTAGGACAAGCGGGAGACCCTACGAGCAGTACTTC | CSARTSGRPYEQYF
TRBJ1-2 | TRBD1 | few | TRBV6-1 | TGTGCCAGCATAGGGGGCAGGGGGCATGGCTACACCTTC | CASIGGRGHGYTF
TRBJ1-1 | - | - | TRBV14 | TGTGCCAGCAGCTTAAGGGCAGGGATGACTGAAGCTTTCTTT | CASSLRAGMTEAFF
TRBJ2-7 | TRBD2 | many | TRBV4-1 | TGCGCCAGCAGCCAAGTGATTAGCGGGAGCTACGAGCAGTACTTC | CASSQVISGSYEQYF
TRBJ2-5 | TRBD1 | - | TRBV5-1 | TGCGCCAGCAGCTGGGGGGACAGGGAGACCCAGTACTTC | CASSWGDRETQYF
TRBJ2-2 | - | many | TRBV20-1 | TGCAGTGCTAGCGGTCAGACGAACACCGGGGAGCTGTTTTTT | CSASGQTNTGELFF
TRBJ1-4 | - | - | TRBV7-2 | TGTGCCAGCAGCTTAGTAGCGGGCCAGCTTAAGGGAAAACTGTTTTTT | CASSLVAGQLKGKLFF
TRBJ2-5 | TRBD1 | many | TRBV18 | TGTGCCAGCTCACCATTGACAGGGGACGAGACCCAGTACTTC | CASSPLTGDETQYF
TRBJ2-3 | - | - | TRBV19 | TGTGCCAGTACCAGGGAGCCAGGGCCAAGCACAGATACGCAGTATTTT | CASTREPGPSTDTQYF
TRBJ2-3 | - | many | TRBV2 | TGTGCCAGCAGCGGGGAGAAGATGCTCACAGATACGCAGTATTTT | CASSGEKMLTDTQYF
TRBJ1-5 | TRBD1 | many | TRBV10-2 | TGCGCCAGCAGAACCGGGGCAGGGGGGAATCAGCCCCAGCATTTT | CASRTGAGGNQPQHF